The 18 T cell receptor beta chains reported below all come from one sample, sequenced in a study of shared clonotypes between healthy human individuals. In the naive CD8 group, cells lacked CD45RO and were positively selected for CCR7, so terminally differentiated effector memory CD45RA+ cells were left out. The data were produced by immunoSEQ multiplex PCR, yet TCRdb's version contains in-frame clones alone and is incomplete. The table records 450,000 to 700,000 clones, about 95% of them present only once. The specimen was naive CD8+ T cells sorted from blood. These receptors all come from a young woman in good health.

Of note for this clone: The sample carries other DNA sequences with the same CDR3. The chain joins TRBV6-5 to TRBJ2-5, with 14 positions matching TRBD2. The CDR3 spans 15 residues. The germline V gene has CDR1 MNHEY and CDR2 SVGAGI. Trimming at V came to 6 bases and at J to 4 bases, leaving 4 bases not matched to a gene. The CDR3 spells CASRAGTSGRETQYF. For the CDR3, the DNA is TGTGCCAGCAGAGCCGGGACTAGCGGGAGAGAGACCCAGTACTTC.

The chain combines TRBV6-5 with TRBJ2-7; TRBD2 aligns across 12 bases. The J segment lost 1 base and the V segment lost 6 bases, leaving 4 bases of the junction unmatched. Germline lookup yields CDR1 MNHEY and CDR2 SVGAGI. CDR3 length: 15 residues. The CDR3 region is CASRIGLAGSYEQYF. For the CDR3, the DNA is TGTGCCAGCAGGATCGGACTAGCGGGATCCTACGAGCAGTACTTC.

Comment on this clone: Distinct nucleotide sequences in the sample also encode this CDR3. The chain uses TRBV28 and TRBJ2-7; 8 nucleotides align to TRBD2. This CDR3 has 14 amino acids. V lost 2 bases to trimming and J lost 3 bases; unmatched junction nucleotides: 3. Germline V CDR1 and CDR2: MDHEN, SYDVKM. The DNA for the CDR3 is TGTGCCAGCAGTTTACGGGGGGGCCTCTACGAGCAGTACTTC. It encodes CASSLRGGLYEQYF.

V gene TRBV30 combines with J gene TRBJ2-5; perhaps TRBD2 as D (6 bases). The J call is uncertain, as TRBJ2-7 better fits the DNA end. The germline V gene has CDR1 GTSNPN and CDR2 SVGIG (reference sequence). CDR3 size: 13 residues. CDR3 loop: CAWSAGSTYEQYF. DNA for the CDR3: TGTGCCTGGAGCGCGGGGTCCACGTACGAGCAGTACTTC.

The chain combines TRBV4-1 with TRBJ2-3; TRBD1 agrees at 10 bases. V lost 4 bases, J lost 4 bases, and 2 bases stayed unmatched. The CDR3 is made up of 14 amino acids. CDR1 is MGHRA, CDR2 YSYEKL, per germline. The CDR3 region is CASSLGQGPDTQYF. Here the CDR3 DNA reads TGCGCCAGCAGCCTGGGACAGGGGCCAGATACGCAGTATTTT.

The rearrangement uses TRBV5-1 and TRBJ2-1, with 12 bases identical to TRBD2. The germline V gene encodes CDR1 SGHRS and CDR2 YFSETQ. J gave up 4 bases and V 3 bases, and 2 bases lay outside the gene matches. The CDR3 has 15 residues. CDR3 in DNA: TGCGCCAGCAGCTCTACTAGCGGGGGGTACAATGAGCAGTTCTTC. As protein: CASSSTSGGYNEQFF.

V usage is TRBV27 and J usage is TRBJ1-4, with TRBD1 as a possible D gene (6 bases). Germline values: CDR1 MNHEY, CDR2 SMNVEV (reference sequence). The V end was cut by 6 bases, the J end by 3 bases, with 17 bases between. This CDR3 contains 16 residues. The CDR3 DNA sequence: TGTGCCAGCAGACGGGAACAGGGTGGGCCTAATGAAAAACTGTTTTTT. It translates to CASRREQGGPNEKLFF.

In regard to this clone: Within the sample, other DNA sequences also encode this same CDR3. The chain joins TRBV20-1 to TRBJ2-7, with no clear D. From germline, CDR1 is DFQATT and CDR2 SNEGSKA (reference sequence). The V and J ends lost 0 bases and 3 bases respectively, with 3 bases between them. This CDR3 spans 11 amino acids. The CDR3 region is CSARDFYEQYF. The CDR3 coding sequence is TGCAGTGCTAGAGACTTCTACGAGCAGTACTTC.

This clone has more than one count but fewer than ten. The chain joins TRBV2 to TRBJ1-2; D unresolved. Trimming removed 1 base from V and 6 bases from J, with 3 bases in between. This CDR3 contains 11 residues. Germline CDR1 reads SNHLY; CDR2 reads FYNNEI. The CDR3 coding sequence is TGTGCCAGCAGTGAAGGGAATGGCTACACCTTC. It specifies CASSEGNGYTF. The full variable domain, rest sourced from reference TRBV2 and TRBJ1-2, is EPEVTQTPSHQVTQMGQEVILRCVPISNHLYFYWYRQILGQKVEFLVSFYNNEISEKSEIFDDQFSVERPDGSNFTLKIRSTKLEDSAMYFCASSEGNGYTFGSGTRLTVV.

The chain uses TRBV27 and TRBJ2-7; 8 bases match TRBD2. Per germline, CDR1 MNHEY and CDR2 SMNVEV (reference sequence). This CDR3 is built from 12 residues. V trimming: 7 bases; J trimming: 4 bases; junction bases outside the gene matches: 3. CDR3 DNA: TGTGCCAGCATGGCTAGCGGGTACGAGCAGTACTTC. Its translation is CASMASGYEQYF.

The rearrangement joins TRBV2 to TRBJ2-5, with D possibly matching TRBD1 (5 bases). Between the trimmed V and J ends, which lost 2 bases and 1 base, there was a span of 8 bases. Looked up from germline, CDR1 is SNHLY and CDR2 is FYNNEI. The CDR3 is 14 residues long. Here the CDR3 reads CASSEQTVQETQYF. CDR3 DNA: TGTGCCAGCAGTGAACAGACAGTCCAAGAGACCCAGTACTTC. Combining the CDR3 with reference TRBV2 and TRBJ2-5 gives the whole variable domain EPEVTQTPSHQVTQMGQEVILRCVPISNHLYFYWYRQILGQKVEFLVSFYNNEISEKSEIFDDQFSVERPDGSNFTLKIRSTKLEDSAMYFCASSEQTVQETQYFGPGTRLLVL.

The CDR3 DNA follows: TGTGCCAGCAGCGCCGGGACCCCAGGGGAGACCCAGTACTTC. Encoded protein: CASSAGTPGETQYF. The chain carries TRBV9 and TRBJ2-5, with D perhaps matching TRBD1 or TRBD2 (5 bases each). V was pared by 3 bases and J by 5 bases, with 14 bases between. The length of the CDR3 is 14 residues. CDR1 SGDLS and CDR2 YYNGEE come from the germline V gene.

CDR3 DNA: TGTGCCAGCAGCTGGCGGGAGACCCAGTACTTC. Its translation is CASSWRETQYF. The chain has TRBV6-5 and TRBJ2-5, with D unclear. CDR3 length: 11 amino acids. Germline CDR1 is MNHEY and CDR2 is SVGAGI. Trimming pared 6 bases from V and 5 bases from J, leaving 7 bases between.

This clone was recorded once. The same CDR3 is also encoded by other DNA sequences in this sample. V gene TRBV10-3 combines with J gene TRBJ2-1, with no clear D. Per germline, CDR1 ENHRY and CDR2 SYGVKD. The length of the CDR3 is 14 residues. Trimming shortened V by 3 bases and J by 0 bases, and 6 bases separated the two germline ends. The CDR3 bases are TGTGCCATCAGTGACGGCGGCTCCTACAATGAGCAGTTCTTC. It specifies CAISDGGSYNEQFF.

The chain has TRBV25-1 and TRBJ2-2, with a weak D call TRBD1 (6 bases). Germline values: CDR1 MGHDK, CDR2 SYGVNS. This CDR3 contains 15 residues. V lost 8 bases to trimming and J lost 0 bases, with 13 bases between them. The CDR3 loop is CASQSGTPNTGELFF. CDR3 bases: TGTGCCAGCCAATCCGGGACACCGAACACCGGGGAGCTGTTTTTT.

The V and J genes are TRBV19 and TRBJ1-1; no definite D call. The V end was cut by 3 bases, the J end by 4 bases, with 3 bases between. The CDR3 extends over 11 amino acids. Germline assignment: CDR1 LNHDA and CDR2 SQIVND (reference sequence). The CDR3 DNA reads TGTGCCAGTAGTATTTTCACTGAAGCTTTCTTT. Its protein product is CASSIFTEAFF.

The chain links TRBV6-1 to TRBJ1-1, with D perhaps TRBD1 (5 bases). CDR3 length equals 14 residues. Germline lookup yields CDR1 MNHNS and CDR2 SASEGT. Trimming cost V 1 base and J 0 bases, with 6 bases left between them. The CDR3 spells CASSEGTLNTEAFF. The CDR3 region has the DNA TGTGCCAGCAGTGAAGGGACACTGAACACTGAAGCTTTCTTT.

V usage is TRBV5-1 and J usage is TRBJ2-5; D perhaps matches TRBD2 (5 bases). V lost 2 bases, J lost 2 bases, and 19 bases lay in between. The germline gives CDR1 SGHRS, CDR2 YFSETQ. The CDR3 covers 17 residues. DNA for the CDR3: TGCGCCAGCAGCTTCGCGTTACTGGCGGGCGCGCAAGAGACCCAGTACTTC. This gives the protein CASSFALLAGAQETQYF.